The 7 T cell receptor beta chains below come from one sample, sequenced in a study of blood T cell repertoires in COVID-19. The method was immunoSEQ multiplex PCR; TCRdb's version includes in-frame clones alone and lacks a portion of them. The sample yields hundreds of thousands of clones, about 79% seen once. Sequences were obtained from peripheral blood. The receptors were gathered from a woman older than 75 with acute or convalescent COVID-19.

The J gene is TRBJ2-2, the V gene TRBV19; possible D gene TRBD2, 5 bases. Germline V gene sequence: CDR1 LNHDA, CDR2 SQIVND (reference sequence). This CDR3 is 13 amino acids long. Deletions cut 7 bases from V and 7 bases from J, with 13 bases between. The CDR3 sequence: CASKEATRGELFF. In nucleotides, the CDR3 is TGTGCCAGTAAGGAGGCCACACGCGGGGAGCTGTTTTTT. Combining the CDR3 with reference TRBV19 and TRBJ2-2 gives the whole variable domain DGGITQSPKYLFRKEGQNVTLSCEQNLNHDAMYWYRQDPGQGLRLIYYSQIVNDFQKGDIAEGYSVSREKKESFPLTVTSAQKNPTAFYLCASKEATRGELFFGEGSRLTVL.

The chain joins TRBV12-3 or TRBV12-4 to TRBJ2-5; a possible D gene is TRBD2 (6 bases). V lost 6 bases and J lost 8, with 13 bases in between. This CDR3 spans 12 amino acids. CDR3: CASSQGSGTQYF. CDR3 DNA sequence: TGTGCCAGCAGCCAGGGTAGCGGAACCCAGTACTTC.

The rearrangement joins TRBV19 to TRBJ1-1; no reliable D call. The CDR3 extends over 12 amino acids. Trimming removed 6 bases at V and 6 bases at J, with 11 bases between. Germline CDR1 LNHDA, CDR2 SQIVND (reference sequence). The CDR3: CASSPGEAEAFF. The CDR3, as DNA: TGTGCCAGTAGCCCTGGGGAGGCTGAAGCTTTCTTT. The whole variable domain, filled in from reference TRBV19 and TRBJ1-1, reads DGGITQSPKYLFRKEGQNVTLSCEQNLNHDAMYWYRQDPGQGLRLIYYSQIVNDFQKGDIAEGYSVSREKKESFPLTVTSAQKNPTAFYLCASSPGEAEAFFGQGTRLTVV.

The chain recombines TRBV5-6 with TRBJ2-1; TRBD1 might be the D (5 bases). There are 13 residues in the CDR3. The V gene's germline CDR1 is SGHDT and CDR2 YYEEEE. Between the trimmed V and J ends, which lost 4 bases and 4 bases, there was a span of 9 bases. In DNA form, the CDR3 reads TGTGCCAGCAGCACTGACAGTTACAATGAGCAGTTCTTC. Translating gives CASSTDSYNEQFF. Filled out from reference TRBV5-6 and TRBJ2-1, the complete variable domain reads DAGVTQSPTHLIKTRGQQVTLRCSPKSGHDTVSWYQQALGQGPQFIFQYYEEEERQRGNFPDRFSGHQFPNYSSELNVNALLLGDSALYLCASSTDSYNEQFFGPGTRLTVL.

The CDR3 DNA follows: TGCGCCAGCAGCTTGGACAGGGGACAGCCCCAGCATTTT. This codes for CASSLDRGQPQHF. The genes are TRBV5-1 and TRBJ1-5; 7 bases match TRBD1. From germline, CDR1 is SGHRS and CDR2 YFSETQ. V trimming: 0 bases; J trimming: 7 bases; junction bases outside the gene matches: 1. CDR3 length equals 13 residues.

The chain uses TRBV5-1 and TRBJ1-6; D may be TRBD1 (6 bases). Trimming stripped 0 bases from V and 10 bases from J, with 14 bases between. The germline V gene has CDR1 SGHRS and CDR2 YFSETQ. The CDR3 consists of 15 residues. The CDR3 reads CASSLEAGVGSPLHF. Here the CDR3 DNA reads TGCGCCAGCAGCTTGGAGGCAGGGGTGGGGTCACCCCTCCACTTT.

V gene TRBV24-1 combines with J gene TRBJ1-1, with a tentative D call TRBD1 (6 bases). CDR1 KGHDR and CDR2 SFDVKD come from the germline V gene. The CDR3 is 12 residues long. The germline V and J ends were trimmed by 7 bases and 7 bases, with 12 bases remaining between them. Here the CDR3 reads CATSDDRHEAFF. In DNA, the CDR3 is TGTGCCACCAGCGATGACAGGCATGAAGCTTTCTTT.